These T cell receptor beta chains were read from a single sample in a study of beta chain features in type 1 diabetes. Clones were sequenced by immunoSEQ multiplex PCR, and TCRdb holds only the in-frame ones, with some missing. Of 300,000 to 350,000 clones listed, 8% are singletons. The specimen was central memory CD4+ T cells from blood. Every receptor here comes from a woman between 18 and 29 years old in good health. Each CDR3 is given with its conserved first and last residue. A D gene is named only where the DNA matches it firmly. A clone size is listed for some rows: how often the clone was seen (once, few, many), or a class if it is expanded.

TRBD2 | 16 | - | TRBJ2-5 | TRBV6-1 | TGTGCCAGCAGTGAAGCGTGGCTAGCGGGAATGGAGACCCAGTACTTC | CASSEAWLAGMETQYF
TRBD2 | 17 | - | TRBJ2-1 | TRBV5-1 | TGCGCCAGCAGTCCCCGGACTAGCGGGAGAGAAAGGAATGAGCAGTTCTTC | CASSPRTSGRERNEQFF
- | 10 | - | TRBJ1-1 | TRBV20-1 | TGCAGTGCTAGGCAAACTGAAGCTTTCTTT | CSARQTEAFF
- | 13 | many | TRBJ2-2 | TRBV6-7 | TGTGCCAGCAGTTACGCAGAGTCCGGGGAGCTGTTTTTT | CASSYAESGELFF
- | 14 | - | TRBJ1-5 | TRBV6-1 | TGTGCCAGCAGTGGGTCGGGGGGCAGTCAGCCCCAGCATTTT | CASSGSGGSQPQHF
TRBD1 | 14 | few | TRBJ2-7 | TRBV6-5 | TGTGCCAGCAGTCGGACAGGGGGCAGCTACGAGCAGTACTTC | CASSRTGGSYEQYF
- | 12 | few | TRBJ1-2 | TRBV7-2 | TGTGCCAGCAGCGTCCACAACTATGGCTACACCTTC | CASSVHNYGYTF
- | 14 | many | TRBJ2-1 | TRBV27 | TGTGCCAGCAGTTTATCTAACAGGTTCTATGAGCAGTTCTTC | CASSLSNRFYEQFF
- | 16 | - | TRBJ2-1 | TRBV5-1 | TGCGCCAGCAGCTTGGCCTATGGGAGCTCCTACAATGAGCAGTTCTTC | CASSLAYGSSYNEQFF
TRBD2 | 16 | many | TRBJ2-3 | TRBV5-4 | TGTGCCAGCCAAAGTATAGCGGGAGTTGGCGCAGATACGCAGTATTTT | CASQSIAGVGADTQYF
- | 15 | few | TRBJ1-2 | TRBV4-2 | TGTGCCAGCAGCCAAGACGTGGGTCTCGACTATGGCTACACCTTC | CASSQDVGLDYGYTF
TRBD2 | 15 | - | TRBJ2-3 | TRBV7-2 | TGTGCCAGCAGACCTGGACTAGCTGTCACAGATACGCAGTATTTT | CASRPGLAVTDTQYF
- | 9 | many | TRBJ1-4 | TRBV28 | TGTGCCAACACGGAAAAACTGTTTTTT | CANTEKLFF
- | 15 | - | TRBJ2-3 | TRBV7-3 | TGTGCCAGCAGCCCCCAGCTAAGTGGCACAGATACGCAGTATTTT | CASSPQLSGTDTQYF
- | 12 | many | TRBJ1-2 | TRBV19 | TGTGCCAGTAGTATACAGGGATACGGCTACACCTTC | CASSIQGYGYTF
TRBD2 | 18 | - | TRBJ2-1 | TRBV4-2 | TGTGCCAGCAGCCAAGATCAGTCTAGCGGGAGGGCCGGGAATGAGCAGTTCTTC | CASSQDQSSGRAGNEQFF
TRBD1 | 13 | few | TRBJ2-1 | TRBV7-6 | TGTGCCAGCAGCTCGCGACAGGGCGCTGAGCAGTTCTTC | CASSSRQGAEQFF
TRBD1 | 16 | many | TRBJ1-5 | TRBV18 | TGTGCCAGCTCACCGGAAGGGACAGGGGGTTGGCAGCCCCAGCATTTT | CASSPEGTGGWQPQHF
- | 13 | - | TRBJ2-1 | TRBV6-1 | TGTGCCATCAATTCTTTGGGACAAGGGGAGCAGTTCTTC | CAINSLGQGEQFF
- | 12 | few | TRBJ2-3 | TRBV11-2 | TGTGCCAGCAGCTCACTAGAGCTTACGCAGTATTTT | CASSSLELTQYF
- | 12 | - | TRBJ2-5 | TRBV28 | TGTGCCAGCACTGGACAATTAGAGACCCAGTACTTC | CASTGQLETQYF
- | 13 | - | TRBJ2-5 | TRBV11-2 | TGTGCCAGCAGCTTAGCCCGGGAAGAGACCCAGTACTTC | CASSLAREETQYF
TRBD1 | 15 | few | TRBJ2-5 | TRBV5-1 | TGCGCCAGCAGCTTGGGACAGGGGCCCCAAGAGACCCAGTACTTC | CASSLGQGPQETQYF
TRBD2 | 15 | - | TRBJ2-3 | TRBV18 | TGTGCCAGCACTACTAGCGGAGACTACACAGATACGCAGTATTTT | CASTTSGDYTDTQYF
- | 16 | few | TRBJ2-7 | TRBV6-5 | TGTGCCAGCAGTTACTCGGGGGGGGCAAATACCTACGAGCAGTACTTC | CASSYSGGANTYEQYF
TRBD1 | 13 | - | TRBJ2-7 | TRBV5-6 | TGTGCCAGCAGCTCCACAGGGGCCTACGAGCAGTACTTC | CASSSTGAYEQYF
TRBD2 | 14 | many | TRBJ2-3 | TRBV7-2 | TGTGCCAGCAGCCCCTCTAGCGGGGCAGATACGCAGTATTTT | CASSPSSGADTQYF
TRBD1 | 15 | - | TRBJ1-5 | TRBV7-2 | TGTGCCAGCAGCTTAGAGGGACAGAGGTTTGGGCCCCAGCATTTT | CASSLEGQRFGPQHF
TRBD2 | 11 | few | TRBJ2-1 | TRBV29-1 | TGCAGCTTCGGACTAGCGGGAGCGACTTTCTTC | CSFGLAGATFF
- | 15 | - | TRBJ2-1 | TRBV7-7 | TGTGCTAGCAGTTTAATAGCAGGGGCGTACAATGAGCAGTTCTTC | CASSLIAGAYNEQFF
TRBD1 | 15 | - | TRBJ2-7 | TRBV4-2 | TGTGCCAGCAGCCAAGATCACAGGGGCCATTACGAGCAGTACTTC | CASSQDHRGHYEQYF
- | 12 | - | TRBJ1-2 | TRBV2 | TGTGCCAGCAATCCAGAAGTCTATGGCTACACCTTC | CASNPEVYGYTF
- | 14 | - | TRBJ2-1 | TRBV7-2 | TGTGCCAGCAGCTTAGTTCTCGTTCGAGATGAGCAGTTCTTC | CASSLVLVRDEQFF
- | 15 | few | TRBJ1-1 | TRBV19 | TGTGCCAGTAGTATCCTATTTCGGGGTGTTACTGAAGCTTTCTTT | CASSILFRGVTEAFF
TRBD1 | 15 | few | TRBJ2-3 | TRBV19 | TGTGCCAGTAGTCTCCGGGACAGCCTCACAGATACGCAGTATTTT | CASSLRDSLTDTQYF
TRBD1 | 14 | few | TRBJ1-1 | TRBV11-1 | TGTGCCAGCAGGATCGGACAGGGGGCTACTGAAGCTTTCTTT | CASRIGQGATEAFF
TRBD1 | 15 | few | TRBJ2-3 | TRBV5-1 | TGCGCCAGCAAGGAGGGGACAGGGAGCACAGATACGCAGTATTTT | CASKEGTGSTDTQYF
- | 13 | - | TRBJ1-3 | TRBV4-3 | TGCGCCAGCAGCCAGGGACCGAGGGACACCATATATTTT | CASSQGPRDTIYF
- | 16 | few | TRBJ2-5 | TRBV27 | TGTGCCAGCAGCCGCGGACAGATTGGGAACCGAGAGACCCAGTACTTC | CASSRGQIGNRETQYF
- | 14 | few | TRBJ2-2 | TRBV7-3 | TGTGCCAGCAGCTTAGATCCGGGCACCGGGGAGCTGTTTTTT | CASSLDPGTGELFF